This is a list of T cell receptor beta chains from one sample in a study of blood T cell repertoires in COVID-19. The method was immunoSEQ multiplex PCR; TCRdb's version includes in-frame clones alone and lacks a portion of them. The repertoire has some 50,000 clones, roughly 90% of them found once; the top ten carry less than 3.5%. Input material: peripheral blood. Receptors originate from a man older than 75 with acute or convalescent COVID-19. Each CDR3 is given with its conserved first and last residue. A D gene is named only where the DNA matches it firmly. Clone size is stated in some rows and not others, as once, few, many or a class when expanded.

v_gene: TRBV4-3
d_gene: NA
len: 14
j_gene: TRBJ1-5
abundance: NA
CDR3nt: TGCGCCAGCAGCCAAGATCGGGGGAATCAGCCCCAGCATTTT
CDR3aa: CASSQDRGNQPQHF

v_gene: TRBV3-1/TRBV3-2
d_gene: NA
len: 15
j_gene: TRBJ1-4
abundance: NA
CDR3nt: TGTGCCAGCAGCCGGTATGGGGGGAAAGGTGAAAAACTGTTTTTT
CDR3aa: CASSRYGGKGEKLFF

v_gene: TRBV6-4
d_gene: NA
len: 13
j_gene: TRBJ1-6
abundance: once
CDR3nt: TGTGCCAGCAGTGAAAGCAGGGATTCACCCCTCCACTTT
CDR3aa: CASSESRDSPLHF

v_gene: TRBV4-1
d_gene: TRBD1
len: 17
j_gene: TRBJ1-6
abundance: NA
CDR3nt: TGCGCCAGCAGCCAACCTACGGGACAGTCGATTAATTCACCCCTCCACTTT
CDR3aa: CASSQPTGQSINSPLHF

v_gene: TRBV19
d_gene: NA
len: 13
j_gene: TRBJ2-5
abundance: NA
CDR3nt: TGTGCCAGTAGTATTAAGCGGCAAGAGACCCAGTACTTC
CDR3aa: CASSIKRQETQYF

v_gene: TRBV5-1
d_gene: NA
len: 15
j_gene: TRBJ1-3
abundance: few
CDR3nt: TGCGCCAGCAGCTGGGAAACAGGAGCTGGAAACACCATATATTTT
CDR3aa: CASSWETGAGNTIYF

v_gene: TRBV24-1
d_gene: TRBD2
len: 16
j_gene: TRBJ2-1
abundance: NA
CDR3nt: TGTGCCACCAGTGACACGACTAGCGGGGTCTACAATGAGCAGTTCTTC
CDR3aa: CATSDTTSGVYNEQFF

v_gene: TRBV6-5
d_gene: NA
len: 15
j_gene: TRBJ1-2
abundance: NA
CDR3nt: TGTGCCAGCAGCCCCGTGGCAGGTGGGAACTATGGCTACACCTTC
CDR3aa: CASSPVAGGNYGYTF

v_gene: TRBV7-2
d_gene: NA
len: 15
j_gene: TRBJ1-1
abundance: NA
CDR3nt: TGTGCCAGCAGTTTCGACGGGGGTAGCAACACTGAAGCTTTCTTT
CDR3aa: CASSFDGGSNTEAFF

v_gene: TRBV19
d_gene: TRBD1
len: 16
j_gene: TRBJ1-1
abundance: NA
CDR3nt: TGTGCCAGTAGTGCACGGCGTGGACAGGGAGGCACTGAAGCTTTCTTT
CDR3aa: CASSARRGQGGTEAFF

v_gene: TRBV18
d_gene: NA
len: 14
j_gene: TRBJ1-1
abundance: NA
CDR3nt: TGTGCCAGCTCACGAAAGCAGGAGGGCACTGAAGCTTTCTTT
CDR3aa: CASSRKQEGTEAFF